This T cell receptor (beta chain) was retrieved from a study of T cell changes during pregnancy in multiple sclerosis. The CDR3 is 18 amino acids. Per germline, CDR1 LGHNA and CDR2 YSLEER. V was clipped by 1 base and J by 2 bases; unmatched bases: 11. Repertoires were generated with immunoSEQ multiplex PCR, while TCRdb's copy carries only in-frame clones and drops some. The sample lists around 50,000 clones, 92% seen once, with 0.6% to 0.75% in the top ten. The gene calls are TRBV4-3 and TRBJ2-7; 10 bases map to TRBD2. This sample comprised CD4+ T cells from peripheral blood mononuclear cells, obtained in the third trimester of pregnancy. The sequence derives from a female donor with multiple sclerosis, enrolled in a pregnancy study. Written as DNA, the CDR3 is TGCGCCAGCAGCCAAGCTCTACTAGCGGGGTTCCCTGCCTACGAGCAGTACTTC. This codes for CASSQALLAGFPAYEQYF.